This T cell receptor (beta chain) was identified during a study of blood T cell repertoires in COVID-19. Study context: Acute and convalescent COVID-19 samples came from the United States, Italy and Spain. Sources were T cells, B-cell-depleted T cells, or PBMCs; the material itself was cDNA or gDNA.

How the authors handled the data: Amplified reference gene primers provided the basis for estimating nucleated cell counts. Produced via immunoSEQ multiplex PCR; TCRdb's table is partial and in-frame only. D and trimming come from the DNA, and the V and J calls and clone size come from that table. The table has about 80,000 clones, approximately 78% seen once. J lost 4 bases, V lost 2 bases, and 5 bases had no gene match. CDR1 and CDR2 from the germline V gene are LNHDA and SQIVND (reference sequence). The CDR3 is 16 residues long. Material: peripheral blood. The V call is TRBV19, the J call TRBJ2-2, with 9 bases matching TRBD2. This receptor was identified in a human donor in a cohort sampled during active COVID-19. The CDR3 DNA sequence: TGTGCCAGTAGTATACTGGCGGGGGGGTTCACCGGGGAGCTGTTTTTT. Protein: CASSILAGGFTGELFF.